This is a list of T cell receptor beta chains from one sample in a study of T cells after yellow fever vaccination. TCRdb ran MiXCR on the 5' RACE reads and lists one entry per CDR3 protein. The sample holds about 400,000 distinct CDR3 sequences, around a tenth seen once. The material was PBMCs, obtained on the day of the first yellow fever vaccination. These receptors came from a young man who received the YFV17D yellow fever vaccine. Each CDR3 is given with its conserved first and last residue. The D gene is left open where the match is weak. Not every row has a clone size; where given, it reads once, few, many or a size class.

v_call	j_call	d_call	clone_size	cdr3_nt	cdr3_aa
TRBV24-1	TRBJ2-7	TRBD1	NA	TGTGCCACCATCAGGGGGCTCGAGCAGTACTTC	CATIRGLEQYF
TRBV6-9	TRBJ2-7	TRBD1	NA	TGTGCCAGCAGAGAGGGACAGGACACCTACGAGCAGTACTTC	CASREGQDTYEQYF
TRBV15	TRBJ2-2	NA	NA	TGTGCCACCAGCAGGGCCCTCGGCGGGGAGCTGTTTTTT	CATSRALGGELFF
TRBV7-2	TRBJ2-1	NA	NA	TGTGCCAGCAGCTCGGCAGTGTACAATGAGCAGTTCTTC	CASSSAVYNEQFF
TRBV12-3/TRBV12-4	TRBJ2-2	TRBD1	many	TGTGCCAGCAGTCTGGCCGGGCAGGGGGTCACCGGGGAGCTGTTTTTT	CASSLAGQGVTGELFF
TRBV28	TRBJ2-5	NA	few	TGTGCCAGCAGTTCTCCCAGGGGCAAGGAAAGGGAGACCCAGTACTTC	CASSSPRGKERETQYF
TRBV10-2	TRBJ1-1	NA	NA	TGCGCCAGCAGTGAGTCAAGGCGGACTGAAGCTTTCTTT	CASSESRRTEAFF
TRBV6-2/TRBV6-3	TRBJ2-1	NA	few	TGTGCCAGCAGTTACTGGGGGGCGTCAACCTGGGGAGATTCCTACAATGAGCAGTTCTTC	CASSYWGASTWGDSYNEQFF
TRBV9	TRBJ1-2	NA	NA	TGTGCCAGCAGCGTACAGGTTGGGTATGGCTACACCTTC	CASSVQVGYGYTF
TRBV4-3	TRBJ1-2	NA	few	TGCGCCAGCAGCCAAGATCTCCAGGGCTATGGCTACACCTTC	CASSQDLQGYGYTF
TRBV5-1	TRBJ2-7	NA	NA	TGCGCCAGCACCTCGGGAAGGGGAGGTATTCCCTACGAGCAGTACTTC	CASTSGRGGIPYEQYF
TRBV5-1	TRBJ1-4	NA	many	TGCGCCAGCAGCTTTTCGGGGGCTCGTGATGAAAAACTGTTTTTT	CASSFSGARDEKLFF
TRBV7-2	TRBJ2-3	TRBD2	NA	TGTGCCAGCGCCCGGGGGGATTTCCCAGATACGCAGTATTTT	CASARGDFPDTQYF
TRBV9	TRBJ2-1	NA	few	TGTGCCAGCAGCCCCCGCGCCACCTCCTACAATGAGCAGTTCTTC	CASSPRATSYNEQFF
TRBV7-2	TRBJ2-7	NA	few	TGTGCCAGCAGCTTAGAGGCCGAGTACGAGCAGTACTTC	CASSLEAEYEQYF
TRBV10-3	TRBJ2-5	NA	many	TGTGCCATCGGGGGGAGCCTTGACGAGACCCAGTACTTC	CAIGGSLDETQYF
TRBV2	TRBJ1-2	NA	NA	TGTGCCACCGGAGATGAGGGGAATGGTGGCTACACCTTC	CATGDEGNGGYTF
TRBV5-1	TRBJ1-2	NA	few	TGCGCCAGCAGCCCACAGAGACTCTATGGCTACACCTTC	CASSPQRLYGYTF
TRBV5-1	TRBJ1-2	TRBD1	few	TGCGCCAGCAGGGGACAGGGGGCAGATGGCTACACCTTC	CASRGQGADGYTF
TRBV30	TRBJ2-3	TRBD2	NA	TGTGCCTGGAGCACTGGACTAGCGGGGGGGCCGGATACGCAGTATTTT	CAWSTGLAGGPDTQYF
TRBV12-3/TRBV12-4	TRBJ2-3	NA	few	TGTGCCAGCATCTCCGGGACTCCGCCCGGTACGCAGTATTTT	CASISGTPPGTQYF
TRBV28	TRBJ1-5	NA	NA	TGTGCCAGCAGCGTGGACGGTCAATGGAGCAATCAGCCCCAGCATTTT	CASSVDGQWSNQPQHF
TRBV14	TRBJ2-7	TRBD2	NA	TGTGCCAGCAGCCAAAGGGGAGGGCTCTACGAGCAGTACTTC	CASSQRGGLYEQYF
TRBV7-2	TRBJ1-5	NA	NA	TGTGCCAGCAGCTTATACGGAACGGATAGCAATCAGCCCCAGCATTTT	CASSLYGTDSNQPQHF
TRBV18	TRBJ1-1	NA	NA	TGTGCCAGCTCACCATTGAAAAGCACGACACCGAACACTGAAGCTTTCTTT	CASSPLKSTTPNTEAFF
TRBV4-1	TRBJ2-1	TRBD2	few	TGCGCCAGCAGCCGAGGACTAGCGGGGGGTGTAAAGTACAATGAGCAGTTCTTC	CASSRGLAGGVKYNEQFF
TRBV6-5	TRBJ1-2	TRBD1	many	TGTGCCAGCAGTTACAGGGGGCCGCGTGGCTACACCTTC	CASSYRGPRGYTF
TRBV20-1	TRBJ2-1	TRBD1	few	TGCAGTGCTAGATTTTTGCAGGGGGTGAATGAGCAGTTCTTC	CSARFLQGVNEQFF
TRBV5-1	TRBJ1-2	NA	few	TGCGCCACCACCTCGGGCAGAGACTATGGCTACACCTTC	CATTSGRDYGYTF
TRBV20-1	TRBJ2-1	TRBD2	many	TGCAGTGCTTGGACTAGCGGGGGGGCCTTTGGTGAGCAGTTCTTC	CSAWTSGGAFGEQFF
TRBV19	TRBJ1-2	NA	NA	TGTGCCAGCTTGATGACCTCTAACTATGGCTACACCTTC	CASLMTSNYGYTF
TRBV6-5	TRBJ2-7	NA	many	TGTGCCAGCAGTTACCGGGGACCAAGCTCCTACGAGCAGTACTTC	CASSYRGPSSYEQYF
TRBV12-5	TRBJ2-5	NA	NA	TGTGCTAGTGGTTTCTCCGGGGTGGAGACCCAGTACTTC	CASGFSGVETQYF
TRBV28	TRBJ1-3	NA	few	TGTGCCAGCAGTATCGGGGGGAACACCATATATTTT	CASSIGGNTIYF
TRBV7-3	TRBJ2-4	TRBD1	NA	TGTGCCAGCAGCTCGGACAGGAGGATTCAGTACTTC	CASSSDRRIQYF
TRBV11-2	TRBJ2-5	NA	few	TGTGCCAGCAGCCAAAGACCCCCCGGGGAGACCCAGTACTTC	CASSQRPPGETQYF
TRBV4-3	TRBJ2-7	TRBD1	few	TGCGCCAGCAGCCAAGATTCGACGCCCGGACAGGAACACTACGAGCAGTACTTC	CASSQDSTPGQEHYEQYF
TRBV5-1	TRBJ2-5	NA	NA	TGCGCCAGCAGCGACGCAAGCGAGGAGACCCAGTACTTC	CASSDASEETQYF